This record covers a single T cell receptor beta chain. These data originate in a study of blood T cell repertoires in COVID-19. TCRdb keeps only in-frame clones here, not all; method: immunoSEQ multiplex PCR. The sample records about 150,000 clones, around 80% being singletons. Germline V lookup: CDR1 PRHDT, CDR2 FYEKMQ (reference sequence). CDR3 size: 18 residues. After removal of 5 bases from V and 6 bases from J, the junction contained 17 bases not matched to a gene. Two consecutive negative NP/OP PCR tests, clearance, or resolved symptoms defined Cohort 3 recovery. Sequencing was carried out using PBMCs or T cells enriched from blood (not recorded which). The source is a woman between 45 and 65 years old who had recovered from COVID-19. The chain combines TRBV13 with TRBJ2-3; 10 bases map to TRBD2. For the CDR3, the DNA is TGTGCCAGCAGCGGGGAGATAGCGGGGGGCCTCAATGCGGATACGCAGTATTTT. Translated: CASSGEIAGGLNADTQYF.